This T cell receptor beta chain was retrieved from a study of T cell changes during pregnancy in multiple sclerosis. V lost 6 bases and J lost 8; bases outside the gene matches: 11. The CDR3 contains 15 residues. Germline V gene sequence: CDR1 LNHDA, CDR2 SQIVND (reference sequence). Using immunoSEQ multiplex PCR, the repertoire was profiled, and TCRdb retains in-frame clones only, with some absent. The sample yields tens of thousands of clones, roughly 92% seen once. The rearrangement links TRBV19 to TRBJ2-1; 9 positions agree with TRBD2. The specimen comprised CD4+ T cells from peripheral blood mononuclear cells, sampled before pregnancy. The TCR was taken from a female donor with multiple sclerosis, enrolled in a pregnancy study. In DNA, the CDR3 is TGTGCCAGTAGACCCCGGGGCGGGAGGGCCCATGAGCAGTTCTTC. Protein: CASRPRGGRAHEQFF.